This T cell receptor beta chain stems from a study of OX40 agonist ivuxolimab in advanced cancers. As for the study in general: Head and neck, renal cell, melanoma or hepatocellular carcinoma were the cancers that dose-escalation patients had. Of mixed ages from about 23 to 85 and averaging around 60 years, the group was roughly 83% male.

Germline V gene sequence: CDR1 SGHNT, CDR2 YYREEE (reference sequence). Trimming took 6 bases from V and 0 from J, leaving 16 bases between them. The CDR3 has 16 residues. Using immunoSEQ multiplex PCR, the repertoire was profiled, and TCRdb retains in-frame clones only, with some absent. The sample holds tens of thousands of clones, more than 75% seen once. For this clone: What it binds is not known.

Study-level results: There were, on average, more expanded clones in CD8+ T cells than in CD4+. Antigen specificity was not determined for the expanded peripheral T cells.

The clonotype comes from an adult with an advanced solid tumor such as melanoma, head and neck, liver or kidney cancer. The chain carries TRBV5-4 and TRBJ2-1, with D perhaps assigned TRBD1 or TRBD2 (6 bases each). Here the sequenced sample was CD4+ or CD8+ T cells sorted from blood, taken in a trial of the OX40 agonist ivuxolimab. The CDR3 DNA is TGTGCCAGCAAGAATATGGGGGGCCCCTCCTACAATGAGCAGTTCTTC. Encoded protein: CASKNMGGPSYNEQFF. Drawing the rest from reference TRBV5-4 and TRBJ2-1, the complete variable domain is ETGVTQSPTHLIKTRGQQVTLRCSSQSGHNTVSWYQQALGQGPQFIFQYYREEENGRGNFPPRFSGLQFPNYSSELNVNALELDDSALYLCASKNMGGPSYNEQFFGPGTRLTVL.